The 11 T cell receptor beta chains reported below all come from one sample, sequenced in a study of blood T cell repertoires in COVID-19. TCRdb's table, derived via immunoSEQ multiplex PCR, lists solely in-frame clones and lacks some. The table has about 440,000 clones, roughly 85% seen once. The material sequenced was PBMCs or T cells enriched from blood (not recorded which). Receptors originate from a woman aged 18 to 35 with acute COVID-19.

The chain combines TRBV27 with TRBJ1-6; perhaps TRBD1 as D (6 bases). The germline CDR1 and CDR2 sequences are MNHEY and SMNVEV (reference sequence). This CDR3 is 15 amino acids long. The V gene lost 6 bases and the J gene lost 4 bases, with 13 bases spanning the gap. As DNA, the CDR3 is TGTGCCAGCAGGGTAACAGGGAGTTATAATTCACCCCTCCACTTT. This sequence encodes CASRVTGSYNSPLHF.

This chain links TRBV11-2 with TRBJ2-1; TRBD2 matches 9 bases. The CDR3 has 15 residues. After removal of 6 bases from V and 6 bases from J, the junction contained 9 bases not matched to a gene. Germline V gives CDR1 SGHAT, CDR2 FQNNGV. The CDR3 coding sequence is TGTGCCAGCAGTTCCGGGACTAGCAGGGGCAATGAGCAGTTCTTC. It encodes CASSSGTSRGNEQFF.

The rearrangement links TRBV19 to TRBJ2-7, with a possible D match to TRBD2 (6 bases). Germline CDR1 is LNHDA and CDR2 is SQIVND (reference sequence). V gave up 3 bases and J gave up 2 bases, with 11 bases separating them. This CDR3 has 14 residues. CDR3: CASSIIGGTYEQYF. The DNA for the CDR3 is TGTGCCAGTAGTATCATCGGCGGGACCTACGAGCAGTACTTC.

The chain's CDR3 is CATNNRGLSTDTQYF. The DNA for the CDR3 is TGTGCCACCAACAACAGGGGGCTCAGCACAGATACGCAGTATTTT. The rearrangement links TRBV19 to TRBJ2-3; 9 bases map to TRBD1. The CDR3 is made up of 15 amino acids. Germline V gives CDR1 LNHDA, CDR2 SQIVND (reference sequence). V dropped 10 bases and J dropped 0; count of bases not matched to a gene: 8.

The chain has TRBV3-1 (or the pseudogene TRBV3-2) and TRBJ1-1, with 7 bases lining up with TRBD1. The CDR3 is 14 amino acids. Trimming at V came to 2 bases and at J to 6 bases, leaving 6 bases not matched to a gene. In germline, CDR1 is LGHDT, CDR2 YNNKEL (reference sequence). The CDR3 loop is CASSQQTGSPEAFF. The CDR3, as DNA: TGTGCCAGCAGCCAACAGACAGGGTCCCCTGAAGCTTTCTTT.

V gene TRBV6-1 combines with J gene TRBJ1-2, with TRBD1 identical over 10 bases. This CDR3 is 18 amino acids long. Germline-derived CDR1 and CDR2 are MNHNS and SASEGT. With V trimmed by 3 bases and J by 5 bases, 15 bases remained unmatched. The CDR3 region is CASSELTGGARVWYGYTF. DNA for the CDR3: TGTGCCAGCAGTGAGTTGACAGGGGGCGCGCGGGTATGGTATGGCTACACCTTC.

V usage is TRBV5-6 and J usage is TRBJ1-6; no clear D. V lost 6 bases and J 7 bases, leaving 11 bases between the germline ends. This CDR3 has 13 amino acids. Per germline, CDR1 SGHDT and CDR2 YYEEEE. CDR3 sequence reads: CASTKRSNSPLHF. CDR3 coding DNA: TGTGCCAGCACTAAGAGGTCCAATTCACCCCTCCACTTT.

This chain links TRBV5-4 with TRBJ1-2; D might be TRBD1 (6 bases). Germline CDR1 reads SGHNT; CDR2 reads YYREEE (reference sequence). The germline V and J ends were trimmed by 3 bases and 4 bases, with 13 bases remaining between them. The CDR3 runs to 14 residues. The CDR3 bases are TGTGCCAGCAGCTCCCAGGGGAACTCCTATGGCTACACCTTC. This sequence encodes CASSSQGNSYGYTF. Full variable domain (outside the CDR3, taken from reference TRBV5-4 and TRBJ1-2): ETGVTQSPTHLIKTRGQQVTLRCSSQSGHNTVSWYQQALGQGPQFIFQYYREEENGRGNFPPRFSGLQFPNYSSELNVNALELDDSALYLCASSSQGNSYGYTFGSGTRLTVV.

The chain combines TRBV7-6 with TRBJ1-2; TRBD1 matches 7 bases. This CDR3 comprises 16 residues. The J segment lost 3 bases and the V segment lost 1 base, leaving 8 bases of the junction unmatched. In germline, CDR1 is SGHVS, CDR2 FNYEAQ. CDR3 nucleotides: TGTGCCAGCAGCTTAGATGGCGGAGGGGGCGACTATGGCTACACCTTC. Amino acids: CASSLDGGGGDYGYTF.

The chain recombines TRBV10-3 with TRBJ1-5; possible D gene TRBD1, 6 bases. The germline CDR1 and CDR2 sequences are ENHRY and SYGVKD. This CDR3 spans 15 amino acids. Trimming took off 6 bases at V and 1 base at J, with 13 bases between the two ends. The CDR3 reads CAIRGGGESNQPQHF. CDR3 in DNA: TGTGCCATCAGGGGCGGGGGCGAGAGCAATCAGCCCCAGCATTTT.

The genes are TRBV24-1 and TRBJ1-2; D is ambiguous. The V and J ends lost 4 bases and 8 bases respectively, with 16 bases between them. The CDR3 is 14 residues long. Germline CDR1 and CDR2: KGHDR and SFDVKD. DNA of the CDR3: TGTGCCACCAGTGACTCAGGACGGGAGTGGGGCTACACCTTC. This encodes CATSDSGREWGYTF.